This TCR beta chain was captured in a study of CD8+ T cells in alopecia areata. On the study more broadly: A 6-month period off drug followed tofacitinib, which lasted 6 to 18 months.

Points on this clone: The target antigen is unknown.

Study-wide findings and caveats: In lesional scalp, particularly from alopecia totalis/universalis, clonality was higher than in normal scalp.

Following RNA extraction, reverse transcription yielded cDNA that acted as the sequencing template. The data were produced by immunoSEQ multiplex PCR, yet TCRdb's version contains in-frame clones alone and is incomplete. The sample yields 150,000 or so clones, about 49% seen once. CDR1 is GTSNPN and CDR2 is SVGIG in the germline V gene (reference sequence). The CDR3 contains 14 residues. With V trimmed by 2 bases and J by 3 bases, 2 bases remained unmatched. This sequence joins TRBV30 and TRBJ1-5; 9 bases fit TRBD1. The sequence derives from a human donor with alopecia areata. Sequenced here: CD8+ T cells sorted from blood, sampled at week 0. This chain's CDR3 is CAWSWTGDNQPQHF. The CDR3 DNA reads TGTGCCTGGAGTTGGACAGGGGACAATCAGCCCCAGCATTTT.